This TCR beta chain was identified during a study of OX40 agonist ivuxolimab in advanced cancers. Study information: Intravenous ivuxolimab at 0.01 to 10 mg/kg was given to patients every 2 weeks. Dose-escalation cases comprised hepatocellular carcinoma, melanoma, renal cell or head and neck cancer.

TCRdb's copy holds only in-frame clones and misses some; the assay was immunoSEQ multiplex PCR. The sample includes some 80,000 clones, about 88% of them seen just once. The CDR3 length is 15 residues. Germline values: CDR1 SGHTA, CDR2 FQGNSA. Trimming cost V 2 bases and J 1 base, with 9 bases left between them. The sequencing used CD4+ or CD8+ T cells sorted from blood, collected in a trial of the OX40 agonist ivuxolimab. The chain is built from TRBV7-2 and TRBJ1-3; perhaps TRBD1 as D (6 bases). The receptor's source is an adult with an advanced solid tumor such as melanoma, head and neck, liver or kidney cancer. CDR3 in DNA: TGTGCCAGCAGCTTACAGGGGTGGTCTGGAAACACCATATATTTT. It encodes CASSLQGWSGNTIYF. The full variable domain, with the rest looked up from reference TRBV7-2 and TRBJ1-3, is GAGVSQSPSNKVTEKGKDVELRCDPISGHTALYWYRQSLGQGLEFLIYFQGNSAPDKSGLPSDRFSAERTGGSVSTLTIQRTQQEDSAVYLCASSLQGWSGNTIYFGEGSWLTVV.